The 5 T cell receptor beta chains reported below all come from one sample, sequenced in a study of blood T cell repertoires in COVID-19. The data were produced by immunoSEQ multiplex PCR, yet TCRdb's version contains in-frame clones alone and is incomplete. The sample has 150,000 to 200,000 clones; 88% are singletons. The sequenced sample was peripheral blood. The receptors were gathered from a human donor in a cohort sampled during active COVID-19.

The genes are TRBV11-2 and TRBJ1-6; 7 bases fit TRBD1. From germline, CDR1 is SGHAT and CDR2 FQNNGV. The V and J ends lost 4 bases and 10 bases, in that order; junction bases with no gene match: 10. The CDR3 runs 15 residues. CDR3 region: CASSSLSQGTSPLHF. The CDR3 region has the DNA TGTGCCAGCAGCTCACTGTCACAGGGGACCTCACCCCTCCACTTT. Drawing the rest from reference TRBV11-2 and TRBJ1-6, the complete variable domain is EAGVAQSPRYKIIEKRQSVAFWCNPISGHATLYWYQQILGQGPKLLIQFQNNGVVDDSQLPKDRFSAERLKGVDSTLKIQPAKLEDSAVYLCASSSLSQGTSPLHFGNGTRLTVT.

The rearrangement joins TRBV7-2 to TRBJ1-4, with D perhaps TRBD1 (6 bases). The V and J ends lost 6 bases and 4 bases respectively, with 12 bases between them. Germline V gene sequence: CDR1 SGHTA, CDR2 FQGNSA. The CDR3 consists of 14 residues. The CDR3 DNA reads as TGTGCCAGCAGTCAGGACAGATATAATGAAAAACTGTTTTTT. Amino acid sequence: CASSQDRYNEKLFF.

The CDR3 coding sequence is TGTGCCAGCAGCTTACAGACAGGGTTTGGAGAGACCCAGTACTTC. Encoded protein: CASSLQTGFGETQYF. V is TRBV7-2 and J is TRBJ2-5; TRBD1 agrees at 7 bases. The CDR3 contains 15 residues. CDR1 and CDR2 from the germline V gene are SGHTA and FQGNSA. V was pared by 2 bases and J by 4 bases, with 7 bases of the junction left unmatched.

This chain uses TRBV2 with TRBJ1-6, with 8 bases matching TRBD1. After removal of 8 bases from V and 13 bases from J, the junction contained 13 bases not matched to a gene. This CDR3 has 14 residues. Looked up from germline, CDR1 is SNHLY and CDR2 is FYNNEI. The CDR3 protein is CASGPDREMVPLHF. CDR3 in DNA: TGTGCCAGCGGGCCGGACAGGGAAATGGTTCCCCTCCACTTT.

V and J are TRBV5-1 and TRBJ2-1; 7 bases agree with TRBD2. The J segment lost 10 bases and the V segment lost 6 bases, leaving 25 bases of the junction unmatched. Germline assignment: CDR1 SGHRS and CDR2 YFSETQ. The CDR3 has 18 amino acids. The DNA of the CDR3 is TGCGCCAGCAAAGGGTACGATCCGGTTAGCGGGCGGACGGGCGAGCAGTTCTTC. Translation gives CASKGYDPVSGRTGEQFF.